The source of this TCR beta chain is a study of cytomegalovirus exposure and HLA in healthy donors. About the research overall: The study's early data release held tens of millions of unique TCRs from HLA-typed donors. Regarding the study as a whole: The availability of immune exposure information extended only to CMV serostatus. At a 0.05 false discovery rate, a later analysis found about 17,000 TCR beta sequences to be associated with HLA alleles. By HLA locus, TCR association rates varied in a later analysis, with DRB1 showing the most and HLA-C the fewest.

The PCR had 60 Vbeta and 13 Jbeta primers. Assay used: immunoSEQ multiplex PCR; TCRdb lists only in-frame clones, some missing. The data contain 100,000 or so clones, 75% of them singletons. Comments on this clone: Its antigen is not known.

The V end was cut by 8 bases, the J end by 7 bases, with 15 bases between. This CDR3 is 12 amino acids long. Germline loops: CDR1 SGHDN, CDR2 FVKESK. J is TRBJ2-7 and V is TRBV14; perhaps TRBD2 as D (6 bases). The source material was PBMCs. The receptor was derived from a middle-aged man in good health and CMV-seronegative. The CDR3 here is CASGRAAGEQYF. The CDR3 DNA is TGTGCCAGCGGACGGGCGGCGGGGGAGCAGTACTTC.